The 7 T cell receptor beta chains presented below share a single source sample, sequenced in a study of early T cells in non-severe SARS-CoV-2 infection. A single record per CDR3 protein comes from TCRdb applying MiXCR to the 5' RACE reads. Among approximately 69,000 distinct CDR3 sequences, around 12% were seen once, and the ten largest hold roughly 2.5%. The sample was whole blood, taken at baseline. These TCRs come from an adult who was a healthcare worker with PCR-confirmed SARS-CoV-2 infection or an uninfected control (not recorded which).

This clonotype was observed at least ten times. The chain recombines TRBV11-2 with TRBJ2-5, with D perhaps TRBD2 (6 bases). The CDR3 runs 18 residues. Germline CDR1 reads SGHAT; CDR2 reads FQNNGV. The V and J ends lost 5 bases and 0 bases respectively, with 22 bases between them. In DNA, the CDR3 is TGTGCCAGCAGCCCGGTGCGGAGGGGACGGCAGTACCAAGAGACCCAGTACTTC. This gives the protein CASSPVRRGRQYQETQYF.

This chain connects TRBV25-1 to TRBJ2-3; 9 bases fit TRBD1. The CDR3 loop spans 17 amino acids. Looked up from germline, CDR1 is MGHDK and CDR2 is SYGVNS. V lost 7 bases, J lost 4 bases, and 15 bases stayed unmatched. The CDR3 nucleotides read TGTGCCAGCACCCCAGGCCAACAGGGGGCGAGGGCAGATACGCAGTATTTT. Translation: CASTPGQQGARADTQYF.

The chain carries TRBV6-2 or TRBV6-3 and TRBJ2-6; no clear D gene. The germline gives CDR1 MNHEY, CDR2 SVGEGT. The CDR3 contains 15 residues. V lost 4 bases, J lost 1 base, and 8 bases lay in between. The CDR3 DNA sequence: TGTGCCAGCAGTTTGGAAGTTTCTGGGGCCAACGTCCTGACTTTC. As protein: CASSLEVSGANVLTF.

This clonotype was seen many times. The chain employs TRBV6-5 and TRBJ2-3, with D possibly matching TRBD2 (5 bases). Trimming shortened V by 6 bases and J by 2 bases, and 12 bases separated the two germline ends. CDR3 length equals 14 residues. Germline V gene sequence: CDR1 MNHEY, CDR2 SVGAGI. CDR3 sequence reads: CASSAQLATDTQYF. CDR3 sequence (DNA): TGTGCCAGCAGCGCGCAGCTAGCCACAGATACGCAGTATTTT.

In its sample, this clonotype was seen a few times. The chain has TRBV19 and TRBJ2-5; 10 bases match TRBD1. The CDR3 has 16 amino acids. Germline CDR1 is LNHDA and CDR2 is SQIVND (reference sequence). V lost 5 bases to trimming and J lost 4 bases; unmatched junction nucleotides: 10. Written as DNA, the CDR3 is TGTGCCAGTAGTTCGACAGGGGGCTTTCTCAGAGAGACCCAGTACTTC. This codes for CASSSTGGFLRETQYF.

The J gene is TRBJ2-1, the V gene TRBV4-1; a weak D match, TRBD2 (5 bases). The length of the CDR3 is 14 residues. The germline CDR1 and CDR2 sequences are MGHRA and YSYEKL. V lost 5 bases, J lost 7 bases, and 15 bases lay in between. CDR3 residues: CASSSREGSNEQFF. Written as DNA, the CDR3 is TGCGCCAGCAGCTCCCGGGAAGGATCGAATGAGCAGTTCTTC.

This clonotype has just a few counts. The chain employs TRBV29-1 and TRBJ2-1; no clear D. V was pared by 1 base and J by 2 bases, with 3 bases between. The CDR3 is 12 residues long. CDR1 is SQVTM, CDR2 ANQGSEA, per germline. CDR3 protein: CSVEVPYNEQFF. The CDR3 bases are TGCAGCGTTGAAGTCCCCTACAATGAGCAGTTCTTC.